The present entry profiles one T cell receptor beta chain with its context. The data stem from a study of human T cells and chemical hapten exposure. Study summary: Chiefly female patients presented with alopecia areata, totalis or universalis.

The CDR3 loop spans 13 amino acids. J lost 8 bases, V lost 6 bases, and 4 bases had no gene match. The germline V gene has CDR1 DFQATT and CDR2 SNEGSKA (reference sequence). Described time point: patch test 3, about 24 weeks after DPC sensitization. As to treatment: therapeutic diphenylcyclopropenone sensitization with weekly scalp DPC. Using its own MiXCR run on the RACE reads, TCRdb lists one record per CDR3 protein. The table shows approximately 160,000 distinct CDR3 sequences, with about a quarter occurring only once. This clonotype was obtained from a woman younger than 35 with alopecia areata. Some clones in this sample may be carry-over from other donors' samples. J is TRBJ2-2 and V is TRBV20-1; 12 bases line up with TRBD2. Sample: whole blood, taken in connection with sensitization to the hapten diphenylcyclopropenone (DPC). The CDR3 sequence: CSAAGTSGGELFF. CDR3 DNA sequence: TGCAGTGCGGCCGGGACTAGCGGGGGGGAGCTGTTTTTT.